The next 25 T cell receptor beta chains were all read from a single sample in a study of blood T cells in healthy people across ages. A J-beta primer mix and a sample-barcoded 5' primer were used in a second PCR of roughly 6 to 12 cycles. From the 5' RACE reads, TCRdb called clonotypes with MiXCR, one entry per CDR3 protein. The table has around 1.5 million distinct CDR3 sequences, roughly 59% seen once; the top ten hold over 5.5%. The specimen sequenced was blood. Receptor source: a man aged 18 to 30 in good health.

The CDR3 reads CATLDARDAGETQYF. The CDR3 DNA sequence: TGTGCCACCTTAGACGCCCGGGACGCAGGAGAGACCCAGTACTTC. The genes are TRBV10-3 and TRBJ2-5; D possibly uses TRBD1 or TRBD2 (5 bases each). V gave up 10 bases and J gave up 4 bases, with 22 bases separating them. CDR1 ENHRY and CDR2 SYGVKD come from the germline V gene. This CDR3 contains 15 residues.

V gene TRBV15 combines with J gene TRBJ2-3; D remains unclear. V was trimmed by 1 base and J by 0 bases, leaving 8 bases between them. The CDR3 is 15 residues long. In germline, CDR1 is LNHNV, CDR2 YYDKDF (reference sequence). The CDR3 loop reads CATSRVERSTDTQYF. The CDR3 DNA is TGTGCCACCAGCAGAGTGGAACGGAGCACAGATACGCAGTATTTT.

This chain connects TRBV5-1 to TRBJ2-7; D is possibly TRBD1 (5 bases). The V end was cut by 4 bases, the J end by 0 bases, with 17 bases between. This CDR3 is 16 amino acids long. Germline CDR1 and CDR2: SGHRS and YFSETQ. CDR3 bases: TGCGCCAGCAGCCACGACAGTGCCCACTACTCCTACGAGCAGTACTTC. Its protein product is CASSHDSAHYSYEQYF.

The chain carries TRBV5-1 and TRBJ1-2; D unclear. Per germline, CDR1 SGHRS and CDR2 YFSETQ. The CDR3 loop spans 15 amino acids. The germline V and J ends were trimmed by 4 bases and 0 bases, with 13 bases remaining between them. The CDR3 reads CASSLRTAPNYGYTF. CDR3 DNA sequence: TGCGCCAGCAGCCTGAGGACGGCCCCTAACTATGGCTACACCTTC.

CDR3 region: CASREDGFYEQYF. The CDR3 nucleotides read TGTGCCAGCAGGGAGGACGGCTTCTACGAGCAGTACTTC. The rearrangement links TRBV7-2 to TRBJ2-7, with a weak D call TRBD2 (5 bases). The ends were cut back, 6 bases at V and 3 bases at J, with 12 bases in the middle. CDR3 length: 13 residues. CDR1 and CDR2 (germline): SGHTA, FQGNSA.

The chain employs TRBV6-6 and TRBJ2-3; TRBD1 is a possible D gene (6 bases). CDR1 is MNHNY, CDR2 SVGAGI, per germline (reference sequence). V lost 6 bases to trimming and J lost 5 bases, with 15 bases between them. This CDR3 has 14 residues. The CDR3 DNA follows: TGTGCCAGCAGGTCCGCCAGGGGAAGAGATACGCAGTATTTT. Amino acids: CASRSARGRDTQYF.

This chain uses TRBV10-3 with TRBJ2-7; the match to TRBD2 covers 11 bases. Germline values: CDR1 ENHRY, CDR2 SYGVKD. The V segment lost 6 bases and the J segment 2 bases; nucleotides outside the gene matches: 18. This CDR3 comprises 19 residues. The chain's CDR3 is CAISDPPGLAAGSAYEQYF. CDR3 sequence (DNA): TGTGCCATCAGCGACCCACCGGGACTAGCGGCCGGATCAGCCTACGAGCAGTACTTC.

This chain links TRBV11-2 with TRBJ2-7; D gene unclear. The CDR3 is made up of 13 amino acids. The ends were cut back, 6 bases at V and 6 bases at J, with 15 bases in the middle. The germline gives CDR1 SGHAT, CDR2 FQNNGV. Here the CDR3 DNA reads TGTGCCAGCAGTCCTTCTTGGGCGCTCGAGCAGTACTTC. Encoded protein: CASSPSWALEQYF. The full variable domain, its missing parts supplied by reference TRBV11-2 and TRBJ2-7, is EAGVAQSPRYKIIEKRQSVAFWCNPISGHATLYWYQQILGQGPKLLIQFQNNGVVDDSQLPKDRFSAERLKGVDSTLKIQPAKLEDSAVYLCASSPSWALEQYFGPGTRLTVT.

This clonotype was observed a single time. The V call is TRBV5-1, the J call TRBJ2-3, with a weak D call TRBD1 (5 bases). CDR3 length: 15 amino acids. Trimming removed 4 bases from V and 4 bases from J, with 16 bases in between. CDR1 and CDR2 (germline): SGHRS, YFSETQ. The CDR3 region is CASSGEGVFSDTQYF. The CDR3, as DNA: TGCGCCAGCAGCGGCGAAGGGGTATTCTCAGATACGCAGTATTTT.

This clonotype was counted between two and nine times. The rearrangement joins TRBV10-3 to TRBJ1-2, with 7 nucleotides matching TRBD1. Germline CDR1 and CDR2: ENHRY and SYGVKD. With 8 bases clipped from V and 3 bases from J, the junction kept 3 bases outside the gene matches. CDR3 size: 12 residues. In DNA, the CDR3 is TGTGCCATCGGGGGACAGCACTATGGCTACACCTTC. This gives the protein CAIGGQHYGYTF.

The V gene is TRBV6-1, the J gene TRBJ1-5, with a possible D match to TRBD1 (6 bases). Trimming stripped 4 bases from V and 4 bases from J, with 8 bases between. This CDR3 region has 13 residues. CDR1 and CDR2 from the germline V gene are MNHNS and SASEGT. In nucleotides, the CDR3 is TGTGCCAGCAGTGGGGACATTAATCAGCCCCAGCATTTT. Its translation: CASSGDINQPQHF.

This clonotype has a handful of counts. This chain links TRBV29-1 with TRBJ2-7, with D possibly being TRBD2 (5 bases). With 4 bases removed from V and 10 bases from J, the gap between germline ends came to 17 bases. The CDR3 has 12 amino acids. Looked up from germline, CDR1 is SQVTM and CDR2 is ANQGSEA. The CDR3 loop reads CSVVGSWDAQYF. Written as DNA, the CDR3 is TGCAGCGTTGTTGGGAGCTGGGATGCCCAGTACTTC.

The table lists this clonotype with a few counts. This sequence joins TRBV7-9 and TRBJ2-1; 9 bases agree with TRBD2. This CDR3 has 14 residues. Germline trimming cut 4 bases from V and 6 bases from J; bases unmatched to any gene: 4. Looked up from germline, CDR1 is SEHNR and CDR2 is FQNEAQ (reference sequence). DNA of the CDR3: TGTGCCAGCAGCTCGGGACTAGCTCCCAATGAGCAGTTCTTC. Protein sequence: CASSSGLAPNEQFF.

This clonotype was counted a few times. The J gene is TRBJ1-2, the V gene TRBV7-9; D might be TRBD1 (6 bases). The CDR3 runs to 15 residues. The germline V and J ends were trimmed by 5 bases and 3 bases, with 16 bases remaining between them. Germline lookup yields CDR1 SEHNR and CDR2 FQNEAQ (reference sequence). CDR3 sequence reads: CASSPRTVHHYGYTF. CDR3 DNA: TGTGCCAGCAGCCCGAGGACAGTTCATCACTATGGCTACACCTTC.

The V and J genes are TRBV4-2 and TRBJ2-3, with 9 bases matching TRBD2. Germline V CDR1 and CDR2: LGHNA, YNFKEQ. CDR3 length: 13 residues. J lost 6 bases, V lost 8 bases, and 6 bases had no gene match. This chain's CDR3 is CASGSGGYDTQYF. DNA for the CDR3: TGTGCCAGCGGAAGCGGGGGGTATGATACGCAGTATTTT.

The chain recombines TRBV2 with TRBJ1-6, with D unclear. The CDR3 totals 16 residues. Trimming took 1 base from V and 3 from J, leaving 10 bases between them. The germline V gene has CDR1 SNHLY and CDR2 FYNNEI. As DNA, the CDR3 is TGTGCCAGCAGTGAAGACAGATTAAACTATAATTCACCCCTCCACTTT. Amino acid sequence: CASSEDRLNYNSPLHF.

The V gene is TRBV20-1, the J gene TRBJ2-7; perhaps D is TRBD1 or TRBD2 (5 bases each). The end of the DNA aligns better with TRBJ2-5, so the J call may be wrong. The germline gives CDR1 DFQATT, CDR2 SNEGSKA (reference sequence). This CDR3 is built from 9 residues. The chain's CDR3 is CSAGTTQYF. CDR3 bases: TGCAGTGCTGGGACGACCCAGTACTTC.

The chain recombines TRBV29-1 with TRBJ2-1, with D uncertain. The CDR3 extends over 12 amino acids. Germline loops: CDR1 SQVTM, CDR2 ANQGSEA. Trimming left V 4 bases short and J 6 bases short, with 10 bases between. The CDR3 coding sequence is TGCAGCGTTGTTGTTCACCCCAATGAGCAGTTCTTC. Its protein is CSVVVHPNEQFF.

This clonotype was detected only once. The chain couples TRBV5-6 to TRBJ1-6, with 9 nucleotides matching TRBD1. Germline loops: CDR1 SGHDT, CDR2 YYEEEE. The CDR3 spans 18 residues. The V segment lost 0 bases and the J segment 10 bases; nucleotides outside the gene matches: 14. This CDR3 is CASSLATLSGQGQSPLHF. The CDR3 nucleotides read TGTGCCAGCAGCTTGGCTACGCTGTCGGGACAGGGACAATCACCCCTCCACTTT. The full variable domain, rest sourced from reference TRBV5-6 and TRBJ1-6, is DAGVTQSPTHLIKTRGQQVTLRCSPKSGHDTVSWYQQALGQGPQFIFQYYEEEERQRGNFPDRFSGHQFPNYSSELNVNALLLGDSALYLCASSLATLSGQGQSPLHFGNGTRLTVT.

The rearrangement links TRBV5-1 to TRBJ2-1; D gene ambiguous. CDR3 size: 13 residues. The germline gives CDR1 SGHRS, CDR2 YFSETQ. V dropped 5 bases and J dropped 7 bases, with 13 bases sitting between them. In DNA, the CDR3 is TGCGCCAGCAGGAGGATATTAGGAAATGAGCAGTTCTTC. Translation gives CASRRILGNEQFF.

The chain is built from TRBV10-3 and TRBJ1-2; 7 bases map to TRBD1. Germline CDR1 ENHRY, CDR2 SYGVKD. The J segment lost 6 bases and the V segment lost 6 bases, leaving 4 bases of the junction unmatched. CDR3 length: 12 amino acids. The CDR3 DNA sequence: TGTGCCATCAGCCCCGACAGGGATGGCTACACCTTC. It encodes CAISPDRDGYTF.

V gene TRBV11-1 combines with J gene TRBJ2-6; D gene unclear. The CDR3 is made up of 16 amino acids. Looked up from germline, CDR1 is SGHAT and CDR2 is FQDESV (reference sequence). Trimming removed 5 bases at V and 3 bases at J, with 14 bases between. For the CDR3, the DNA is TGTGCCAGCAGCCCAGCTGTTGGGTATGGGGCCAACGTCCTGACTTTC. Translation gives CASSPAVGYGANVLTF.

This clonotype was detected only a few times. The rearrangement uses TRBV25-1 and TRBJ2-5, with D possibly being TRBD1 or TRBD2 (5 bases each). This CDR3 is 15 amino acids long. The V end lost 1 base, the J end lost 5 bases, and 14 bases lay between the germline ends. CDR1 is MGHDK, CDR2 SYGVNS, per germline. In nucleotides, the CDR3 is TGTGCCAGCAGTGAATCCCCGGGTTGGGGGGAGACCCAGTACTTC. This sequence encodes CASSESPGWGETQYF.

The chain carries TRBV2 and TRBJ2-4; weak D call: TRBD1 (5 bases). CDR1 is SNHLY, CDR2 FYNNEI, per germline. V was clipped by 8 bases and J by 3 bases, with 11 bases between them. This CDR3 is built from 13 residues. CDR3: CASRQGSKNIQYF. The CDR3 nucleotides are TGTGCCAGCCGCCAGGGAAGCAAAAACATTCAGTACTTC.

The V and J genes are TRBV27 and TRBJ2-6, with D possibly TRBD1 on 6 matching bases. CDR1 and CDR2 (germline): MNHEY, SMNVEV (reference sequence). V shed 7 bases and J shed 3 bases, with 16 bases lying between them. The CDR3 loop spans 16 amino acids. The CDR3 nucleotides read TGTGCCAGCACTTCCCTAGGGGGTGGTGGGGCCAACGTCCTGACTTTC. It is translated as CASTSLGGGGANVLTF.